The entry below gives a single T cell receptor (beta chain) sequence along with its context. Regions amplified from RNA transcripts were the TCR beta CDR3 regions. First-round RT-PCR with HTBI primers amplified the TCR CDR3 region. TCRdb reprocessed the multiplex PCR reads with MiXCR, giving one entry per CDR3 protein. The top ten hold less than 4.5% of the sample, which has approximately 600,000 distinct CDR3 sequences, around 15% seen once. This sample is part of a study of T cells in Graves' hyperthyroidism and ophthalmopathy. In germline, CDR1 is KGHSH, CDR2 LQKENI. V was cut by 1 base and J by 1 base, with 14 bases left in between. The CDR3 loop spans 17 amino acids.

This TCR was recovered from a woman aged 25 to 39 with Graves' hyperthyroidism. The chain has TRBV18 and TRBJ2-1, with a tentative D call TRBD1 (6 bases). Sequencing was done on a sample of blood. CDR3 loop: CASSPLRLGASYNEQFF. CDR3 bases: TGTGCCAGCTCACCACTTAGACTGGGGGCTTCCTACAATGAGCAGTTCTTC.